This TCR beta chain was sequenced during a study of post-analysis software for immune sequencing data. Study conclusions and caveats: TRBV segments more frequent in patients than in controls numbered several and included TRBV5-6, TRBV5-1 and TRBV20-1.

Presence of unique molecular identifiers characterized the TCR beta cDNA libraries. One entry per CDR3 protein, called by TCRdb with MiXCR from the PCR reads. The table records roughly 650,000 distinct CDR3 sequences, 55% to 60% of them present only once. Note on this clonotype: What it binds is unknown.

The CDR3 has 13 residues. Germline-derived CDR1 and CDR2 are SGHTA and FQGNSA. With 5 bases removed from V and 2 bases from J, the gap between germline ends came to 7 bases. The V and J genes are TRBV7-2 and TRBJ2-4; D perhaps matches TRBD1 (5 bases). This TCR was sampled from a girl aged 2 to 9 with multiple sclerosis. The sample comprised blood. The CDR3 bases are TGTGCCAGCAGCAGGGGTACCAAAAACATTCAGTACTTC. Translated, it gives CASSRGTKNIQYF.